The 9 T cell receptor beta chains below come from one sample, sequenced in a study of CXCR3-negative and CXCR3-positive naive CD8 T cells. Findings and limits, study-wide: Hydrophobicity was higher for TRB CDR3s found in CXCR3-positive naive cells than in CXCR3-negative naive cells.

For these receptors, no antigen is known. Through 5' RACE with UMI labels, the TRB cDNA libraries were prepared. After re-calling the 5' RACE reads, TCRdb lists one entry per CDR3 protein, DNA absent. The sample totals 5,000 to 6,500 distinct CDR3 sequences. The sequenced sample was naive CXCR3+ CD8+ T cells from blood. This sample's subset: CD45RO-CCR7+CD27+CD95- naive CD8+ T cells expressing CXCR3 (TNR3+). The receptors derive from a human donor in good health. Some clones in this sample may be carry-over from other donors' samples.

This clonotype is labeled medium-sized based on frequency. The J gene is TRBJ1-2, the V gene TRBV28. The CDR3 totals 14 residues. The germline V gene encodes CDR1 MDHEN and CDR2 SYDVKM. CDR3 loop: CAIYREDGYYGYTF.

The V call is TRBV13, the J call TRBJ2-1; the D call of TRBD1 rests on TCRdb alone, since no DNA is present to check it. The CDR3 spans 13 residues. CDR1 is PRHDT and CDR2 is FYEKMQ in the germline V gene (reference sequence). CDR3 residues: CASSRPIRREQFF.

V usage is TRBV28 and J usage is TRBJ1-5. Germline assignment: CDR1 MDHEN and CDR2 SYDVKM. CDR3 length: 13 amino acids. CDR3 sequence: CASSLGSYQPQHF.

By frequency, this clonotype registers medium-sized (0.01 to 0.1%). The chain couples TRBV7-9 to TRBJ2-3; the D call of TRBD1 rests on TCRdb alone, since no DNA is present to check it. Germline CDR1 is SEHNR and CDR2 is FQNEAQ (reference sequence). The CDR3 sequence is 17 residues long. The CDR3 spells CASSPRPGQGTEDTQYF.

V gene TRBV5-1 combines with J gene TRBJ1-1; with no DNA, the TCRdb D assignment of TRBD1 cannot be verified. The germline V gene encodes CDR1 SGHRS and CDR2 YFSETQ. This CDR3 spans 14 amino acids. This CDR3 is CASSLRGGPTEAFF. Using reference TRBV5-1 and TRBJ1-1 for the parts outside the CDR3, the full variable domain is KAGVTQTPRYLIKTRGQQVTLSCSPISGHRSVSWYQQTPGQGLQFLFEYFSETQRNKGNFPGRFSGRQFSNSRSEMNVSTLELGDSALYLCASSLRGGPTEAFFGQGTRLTVV.

This clonotype registers medium-sized by frequency. This chain uses TRBV5-1 with TRBJ2-1; TCRdb designates TRBD1, a call that cannot be tested without DNA. This CDR3 region has 12 residues. Germline lookup yields CDR1 SGHRS and CDR2 YFSETQ. The CDR3 here is CASRVLGSEQFF.

This sequence joins TRBV14 and TRBJ2-5; TCRdb returns TRBD2, unconfirmable since there is no DNA. This CDR3 region has 17 residues. CDR1 and CDR2 (germline): SGHDN, FVKESK. Here the CDR3 reads CASSPGTSGHFQETQYF. The variable domain in full, completed from reference TRBV14 and TRBJ2-5, reads EAGVTQFPSHSVIEKGQTVTLRCDPISGHDNLYWYRRVMGKEIKFLLHFVKESKQDESGMPNNRFLAERTGGTYSTLKVQPAELEDSGVYFCASSPGTSGHFQETQYFGPGTRLLVL.

This chain links TRBV10-3 with TRBJ2-3; absent DNA, TCRdb's TRBD1 call cannot be checked. Germline values: CDR1 ENHRY, CDR2 SYGVKD. CDR3 size: 14 residues. This chain's CDR3 is CAISAGDFPDTQYF.

V and J are TRBV20-1 and TRBJ2-7. Germline V CDR1 and CDR2: DFQATT, SNEGSKA (reference sequence). The length of the CDR3 is 16 residues. CDR3 in amino acids: CSASRTTPTISYEQYF.